A single sample is the source of the 24 T cell receptor beta chains below, sequenced in a study of OX40 agonist ivuxolimab in advanced cancers. Profiled with immunoSEQ multiplex PCR; TCRdb holds only in-frame clones, not every one. The table has approximately 60,000 clones, 75% to 85% seen once. Specimen: CD4+ or CD8+ T cells sorted from blood, collected in a trial of the OX40 agonist ivuxolimab. Receptor source: an adult with an advanced solid tumor such as melanoma, head and neck, liver or kidney cancer.

This chain links TRBV18 with TRBJ2-1; TRBD1 aligns across 8 bases. The CDR3 is 14 amino acids. Germline CDR1 and CDR2: KGHSH and LQKENI. J lost 7 bases, V lost 6 bases, and 8 bases had no gene match. CDR3 in amino acids: CASSPGQGLNEQFF. The CDR3 coding sequence is TGTGCCAGCTCGCCCGGACAGGGTTTAAATGAGCAGTTCTTC. Based on the CDR3 plus reference TRBV18 and TRBJ2-1, the full variable domain is NAGVMQNPRHLVRRRGQEARLRCSPMKGHSHVYWYRQLPEEGLKFMVYLQKENIIDESGMPKERFSAEFPKEGPSILRIQQVVRGDSAAYFCASSPGQGLNEQFFGPGTRLTVL.

This sequence joins TRBV29-1 and TRBJ1-2; D is uncertain. Germline V gene lookup returns CDR1 SQVTM and CDR2 ANQGSEA. V dropped 3 bases and J dropped 2 bases, with 16 bases sitting between them. The CDR3 contains 15 residues. The CDR3, as DNA: TGCAGCGTTGATCGTTCTAGGCCGGAGAACTATGGCTACACCTTC. The encoded protein is CSVDRSRPENYGYTF.

The rearrangement links TRBV7-2 to TRBJ2-7; the D call may be TRBD1 or TRBD2 (5 bases each). Germline CDR1 SGHTA, CDR2 FQGNSA. Trimming removed 5 bases from V and 4 bases from J, with 12 bases in between. The CDR3 sequence is 13 residues long. CDR3 sequence: CASSRDRRYEQYF. CDR3 sequence (DNA): TGTGCCAGCAGCCGGGACCGACGGTACGAGCAGTACTTC.

The CDR3, as DNA: TGTGCCAGCAGTGAAATCAGGGGTCCTAGCCTTAAGCAGTACTTC. Translated, it gives CASSEIRGPSLKQYF. This chain links TRBV6-1 with TRBJ2-7; D may be TRBD1 (6 bases). Trimming cost V 2 bases and J 8 bases, with 19 bases left between them. The CDR3 is 15 residues long. CDR1 is MNHNS, CDR2 SASEGT, per germline.

The chain links TRBV7-8 to TRBJ2-5, with a possible D match to TRBD2 (6 bases). The germline CDR1 and CDR2 sequences are SGHVS and FQNEAQ. The CDR3 totals 16 residues. Trimming pared 5 bases from V and 7 bases from J, leaving 23 bases between. CDR3 bases: TGTGCCAGCAGCCCTTCTAGCGCGCCTATGCGGGGGACCCAGTACTTC. Translation: CASSPSSAPMRGTQYF.

The chain couples TRBV6-5 to TRBJ2-7; no clear D gene. The germline CDR1 and CDR2 sequences are MNHEY and SVGAGI. V gave up 5 bases and J gave up 5 bases, with 10 bases separating them. CDR3 length: 12 amino acids. The CDR3 reads CASSEFGDEQYF. The DNA of the CDR3 is TGTGCCAGCAGTGAATTTGGGGACGAGCAGTACTTC.

The chain has TRBV7-5 and TRBJ1-5; no check of the table's D call, TRBD1, against the DNA was made. TRBV7-5 is a pseudogene locus. The CDR3 is 17 amino acids. The CDR3 spells CVRSLIGTGLSNQPQHF. The CDR3 DNA follows: TGTGTCAGAAGCTTAATAGGGACAGGGCTAAGCAATCAGCCCCAGCATTTT.

The chain combines TRBV6-5 with TRBJ1-1; a weak D match, TRBD1 (5 bases). The CDR3 sequence is 12 residues long. Germline lookup yields CDR1 MNHEY and CDR2 SVGAGI. V dropped 6 bases and J dropped 10 bases, with 15 bases sitting between them. The CDR3 region has the DNA TGTGCCAGCAGCGACAGAACCGGGAGAGCTTTCTTT. Protein: CASSDRTGRAFF.

This chain links TRBV18 with TRBJ1-3, with D possibly matching TRBD1 (6 bases). The length of the CDR3 is 14 residues. CDR1 KGHSH and CDR2 LQKENI come from the germline V gene. V lost 3 bases, J lost 2 bases, and 8 bases lay in between. The CDR3 DNA sequence: TGTGCCAGCTCACCGGGACAACCTGGAAACACCATATATTTT. It codes for CASSPGQPGNTIYF. Variable domain in full (rest from reference TRBV18 and TRBJ1-3): NAGVMQNPRHLVRRRGQEARLRCSPMKGHSHVYWYRQLPEEGLKFMVYLQKENIIDESGMPKERFSAEFPKEGPSILRIQQVVRGDSAAYFCASSPGQPGNTIYFGEGSWLTVV.

For this clone: A much larger clone is a single base away; this may be a read error. This specimen includes other DNA sequences encoding the same CDR3. The CDR3 spells CASSEVGGADEQYF. DNA of the CDR3: TGTGCCAGCAGTGAAGTAGGGGGGGCCGACGAGCAGTACTTC. The chain is built from TRBV2 and TRBJ2-7, with D tentatively TRBD2 (7 bases). This CDR3 contains 14 residues. Trimming took 1 base from V and 5 from J, leaving 12 bases between them. Germline values: CDR1 SNHLY, CDR2 FYNNEI.

The CDR3 reads CASSFTGGETQYF. CDR3 sequence (DNA): TGTGCCAGCAGCTTCACAGGTGGAGAGACCCAGTACTTC. The V and J genes are TRBV7-2 and TRBJ2-5, with D tentatively TRBD1 (5 bases). From germline, CDR1 is SGHTA and CDR2 FQGNSA. With 3 bases removed from V and 4 bases from J, the gap between germline ends came to 9 bases. CDR3 size: 13 residues.

This chain's CDR3 is CASSNPSGGRWQPQHF. In DNA form, the CDR3 reads TGTGCCAGTAGTAACCCTAGTGGGGGGCGTTGGCAGCCCCAGCATTTT. The chain combines TRBV19 with TRBJ1-5; TRBD1 is a possible D gene (6 bases). The CDR3 extends over 16 amino acids. The germline CDR1 and CDR2 sequences are LNHDA and SQIVND (reference sequence). Trimming removed 4 bases from V and 7 bases from J, with 20 bases in between.

J is TRBJ2-1 and V is TRBV9; 7 nucleotides match TRBD2. CDR1 and CDR2 (germline): SGDLS, YYNGEE. V was clipped by 3 bases and J by 7 bases; unmatched bases: 7. This CDR3 comprises 14 residues. The CDR3: CASSARTSLNEQFF. Here the CDR3 DNA reads TGTGCCAGCAGCGCGCGGACTAGTTTGAATGAGCAGTTCTTC. Combining the CDR3 with reference TRBV9 and TRBJ2-1 gives the whole variable domain DSGVTQTPKHLITATGQRVTLRCSPRSGDLSVYWYQQSLDQGLQFLIQYYNGEERAKGNILERFSAQQFPDLHSELNLSSLELGDSALYFCASSARTSLNEQFFGPGTRLTVL.

This chain links TRBV2 with TRBJ1-4; TRBD1 might be the D (6 bases). The V gene's germline CDR1 is SNHLY and CDR2 FYNNEI. V was trimmed by 3 bases and J by 4 bases, leaving 12 bases between them. CDR3 size: 15 residues. CDR3 nucleotide sequence: TGTGCCAGCAGTGATGGGGGGCGGGGTAATGAAAAACTGTTTTTT. Protein: CASSDGGRGNEKLFF.

This chain connects TRBV20-1 to TRBJ1-6; no firm D call. V was pared by 6 bases and J by 8 bases, with 8 bases between. The CDR3 is 11 residues long. CDR1 and CDR2 (germline): DFQATT, SNEGSKA (reference sequence). CDR3 protein: CSAGLDSPLHF. In DNA form, the CDR3 reads TGCAGTGCCGGACTGGATTCACCCCTCCACTTT.

The chain links TRBV6-1 to TRBJ1-4; 8 bases align to TRBD1. J was trimmed by 7 bases and V by 2 bases; bases with no gene match: 15. CDR3 length equals 18 residues. Germline V lookup: CDR1 MNHNS, CDR2 SASEGT. The chain's CDR3 is CASSEYGGAGGLGEKLFF. In DNA form, the CDR3 reads TGTGCCAGCAGTGAATATGGGGGGGCAGGGGGCCTCGGTGAAAAACTGTTTTTT.

This clone was detected a few times. The chain has TRBV5-4 and TRBJ2-5, with 8 bases fitting TRBD2. With 4 bases clipped from V and 5 bases from J, the junction kept 13 bases outside the gene matches. CDR1 and CDR2 (germline): SGHNT, YYREEE (reference sequence). This CDR3 is built from 16 residues. CDR3 sequence (DNA): TGTGCCAGCAGCCCATGGGGTACGGGAGGGCGGGAGACCCAGTACTTC. Translation gives CASSPWGTGGRETQYF.

The genes are TRBV28 and TRBJ1-1; possibly TRBD1 for D (5 bases). The CDR3 is 14 residues long. V lost 7 bases and J 4 bases, leaving 16 bases between the germline ends. CDR1 is MDHEN and CDR2 is SYDVKM in the germline V gene. For the CDR3, the DNA is TGTGCCAGCACCTGGGGACTTCCCCCCACTGAAGCTTTCTTT. Protein sequence: CASTWGLPPTEAFF.

V is TRBV2 and J is TRBJ1-5; D ambiguous. Trimming shortened V by 6 bases and J by 6 bases, and 9 bases separated the two germline ends. CDR1 and CDR2 (germline): SNHLY, FYNNEI. This CDR3 has 12 residues. The CDR3: CASSLRGQPQHF. The DNA for the CDR3 is TGTGCCAGCAGCCTTCGGGGTCAGCCCCAGCATTTT.

This clone is a singleton in its sample. The chain has TRBV12-5 and TRBJ1-5, with D perhaps TRBD1 (6 bases). The V and J ends lost 2 bases and 3 bases respectively, with 26 bases between them. The CDR3 extends over 20 amino acids. The V gene's germline CDR1 is LGHNT and CDR2 FRNRAP. Here the CDR3 reads CASGLIRARDKHPSNQPQHF. The CDR3 DNA sequence: TGTGCTAGTGGTTTGATCCGAGCCCGGGACAAACATCCCTCCAATCAGCCCCAGCATTTT.

The chain has TRBV19 and TRBJ1-4; D not certain. Trimming cost V 7 bases and J 8 bases, with 14 bases left between them. From germline, CDR1 is LNHDA and CDR2 SQIVND (reference sequence). The CDR3 loop spans 13 amino acids. The CDR3 bases are TGTGCCAGTATCGACCCTTGGACGGAAAAACTGTTTTTT. Its translation: CASIDPWTEKLFF.

V is TRBV2 and J is TRBJ2-7; D gene unclear. The V gene's germline CDR1 is SNHLY and CDR2 FYNNEI. This CDR3 comprises 13 residues. Trimming took 4 bases from V and 5 from J, leaving 12 bases between them. CDR3 sequence (DNA): TGTGCCAGCAGTGCCCAATCGAATCACGAGCAGTACTTC. This codes for CASSAQSNHEQYF.

The genes are TRBV7-8 and TRBJ1-2; possible D gene TRBD1, 5 bases. This CDR3 comprises 11 residues. Looked up from germline, CDR1 is SGHVS and CDR2 is FQNEAQ. V was shortened by 5 bases and J by 4 bases, with 5 bases between the two germline ends. The CDR3 spells CASSGAYGYTF. As DNA, the CDR3 is TGTGCCAGCAGCGGGGCCTATGGCTACACCTTC.

This clone was observed a handful of times. The chain employs TRBV7-2 and TRBJ2-7, with 9 bases fitting TRBD1. With V trimmed by 5 bases and J by 6 bases, 11 bases remained unmatched. Germline V CDR1 and CDR2: SGHTA, FQGNSA. The CDR3 spans 15 residues. The CDR3 region is CASSVDPGTGLEQYF. The CDR3 DNA follows: TGTGCCAGCAGCGTCGATCCCGGGACAGGGCTCGAGCAGTACTTC.